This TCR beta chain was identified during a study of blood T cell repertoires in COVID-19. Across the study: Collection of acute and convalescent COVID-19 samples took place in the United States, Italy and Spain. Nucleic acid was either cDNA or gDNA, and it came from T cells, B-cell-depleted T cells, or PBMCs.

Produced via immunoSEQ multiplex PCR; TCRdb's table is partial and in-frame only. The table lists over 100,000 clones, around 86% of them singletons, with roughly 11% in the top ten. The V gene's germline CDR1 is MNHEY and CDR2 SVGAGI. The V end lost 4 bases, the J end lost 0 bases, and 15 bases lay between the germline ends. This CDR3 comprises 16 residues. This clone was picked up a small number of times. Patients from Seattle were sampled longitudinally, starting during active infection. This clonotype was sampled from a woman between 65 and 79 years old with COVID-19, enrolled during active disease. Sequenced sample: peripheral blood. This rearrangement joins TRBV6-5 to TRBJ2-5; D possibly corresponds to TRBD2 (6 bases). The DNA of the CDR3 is TGTGCCAGCAGTTCCCAACATACGGGAGACCAAGAGACCCAGTACTTC. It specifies CASSSQHTGDQETQYF.